This record concerns one TCR beta chain sequence. Trimming cost V 5 bases and J 2 bases; bases outside gene matches: 5. The CDR3 is made up of 13 amino acids. CDR1 DFQATT and CDR2 SNEGSKA come from the germline V gene (reference sequence). These data come from a study of blood T cells in healthy people across ages. The authors ran a second PCR of 7 to 11 cycles using a sample-barcoded 5' primer and a J-beta primer mix. MiXCR was run by TCRdb on the 5' RACE reads, yielding one entry per CDR3 protein. The table has some 800,000 distinct CDR3 sequences, 40% to 50% seen once. V usage is TRBV20-1 and J usage is TRBJ2-7; 8 nucleotides align to TRBD1. The TCR comes from a man in his 60s in good health. Sequenced: blood. The CDR3 spells CSALDRETYEQYF. CDR3 in DNA: TGCAGTGCTCTGGACAGGGAGACCTACGAGCAGTACTTC.